The 25 T cell receptor beta chains presented below share a single source sample, sequenced in a study of T-cell memory formation after mild COVID-19. TCRdb passed the 5' RACE reads through MiXCR, listing each CDR3 protein once. The table has roughly 190,000 distinct CDR3 sequences, about a sixth seen once. Sample: PBMCs or a T cell subset sorted from them (not recorded which). The source of these receptors is an adult woman who had mild COVID-19 (a few samples of this study predate the infection). Cell type and time point are not known.

This clonotype was counted only a few times. The V call is TRBV11-2, the J call TRBJ1-1; the match to TRBD1 covers 7 bases. The J segment lost 4 bases and the V segment lost 2 bases, leaving 7 bases of the junction unmatched. Germline V gene sequence: CDR1 SGHAT, CDR2 FQNNGV. This CDR3 region has 15 residues. This CDR3 reads CASSLIETGSTEAFF. The CDR3 nucleotides are TGTGCCAGCAGCTTAATCGAGACAGGGTCCACTGAAGCTTTCTTT.

The chain combines TRBV10-3 with TRBJ2-5; the D gene is possibly TRBD2 (6 bases). Germline V lookup: CDR1 ENHRY, CDR2 SYGVKD. V was clipped by 10 bases and J by 5 bases, with 17 bases between them. This CDR3 comprises 13 residues. CDR3 protein: CATRGLATETQYF. CDR3 DNA: TGTGCCACCCGGGGGTTAGCTACGGAGACCCAGTACTTC.

This clonotype was counted ten times or more. The rearrangement joins TRBV28 to TRBJ2-1; 8 positions agree with TRBD2. Per the germline V gene, CDR1 is MDHEN and CDR2 is SYDVKM. The V gene end was trimmed by 9 bases and the J gene end by 6 bases; junction bases not matched to a gene: 10. The CDR3 has 14 residues. CDR3 coding DNA: TGTGCCAGTTCGGGGGGGGGAGACACCAATGAGCAGTTCTTC. Translated, it gives CASSGGGDTNEQFF.

This clonotype occurred a few times. The chain combines TRBV6-1 with TRBJ1-5, with TRBD1 identical over 10 bases. Trimming took 4 bases from V and 3 from J; bases not matched to a gene: 6. The CDR3 sequence is 16 residues long. From germline, CDR1 is MNHNS and CDR2 SASEGT. CDR3 loop: CASSARDRGVNQPQHF. CDR3 DNA sequence: TGTGCCAGCAGTGCGCGGGACAGGGGAGTCAATCAGCCCCAGCATTTT.

The V call is TRBV7-2, the J call TRBJ1-2; TRBD1 matches 10 bases. The CDR3 spans 15 residues. Looked up from germline, CDR1 is SGHTA and CDR2 is FQGNSA. The V segment lost 4 bases and the J segment 1 base; nucleotides outside the gene matches: 3. The CDR3 spells CASSSGTGDNYGYTF. CDR3 nucleotide sequence: TGTGCCAGCAGCTCCGGGACAGGGGATAACTATGGCTACACCTTC.

The chain combines TRBV5-5 with TRBJ2-5, with 8 bases fitting TRBD2. Per the germline V gene, CDR1 is SGHKS and CDR2 is YYEKEE (reference sequence). The V segment lost 3 bases and the J segment 5 bases; nucleotides outside the gene matches: 9. This CDR3 has 15 residues. In DNA, the CDR3 is TGTGCCAGCAGCTCGGGACTAGTGGCAGGGGAGACCCAGTACTTC. This gives the protein CASSSGLVAGETQYF.

This clonotype was found a few times. V is TRBV24-1 and J is TRBJ2-7; TRBD2 aligns across 7 bases. The CDR3 loop spans 14 amino acids. CDR1 is KGHDR, CDR2 SFDVKD, per germline. V lost 2 bases, J lost 4 bases, and 4 bases stayed unmatched. The chain's CDR3 is CATSDSAGRYEQYF. The CDR3 DNA reads as TGTGCCACCAGTGATTCAGCGGGGCGTTACGAGCAGTACTTC.

Only a few counts were recorded for this clonotype. This chain connects TRBV5-1 to TRBJ1-6; D gene unclear. There are 13 residues in the CDR3. CDR1 and CDR2 from the germline V gene are SGHRS and YFSETQ. Trimming removed 0 bases from V and 10 bases from J, with 8 bases in between. CDR3 nucleotides: TGCGCCAGCAGCTTGGAGACCCTATCACCCCTCCACTTT. This sequence encodes CASSLETLSPLHF.

This clonotype appeared many times. The chain is built from TRBV5-1 and TRBJ2-3, with 10 bases fitting TRBD2. The CDR3 is 19 amino acids. Germline V gene data show CDR1 as SGHRS and CDR2 as YFSETQ. With 0 bases clipped from V and 0 bases from J, the junction kept 10 bases outside the gene matches. CDR3 nucleotides: TGCGCCAGCAGCTTGGATGCTAGCGGGAGACCCTCTAGCACAGATACGCAGTATTTT. Protein sequence: CASSLDASGRPSSTDTQYF.

This clonotype was seen only a few times. This chain joins TRBV7-2 and TRBJ1-2; 10 nucleotides match TRBD1. CDR3 size: 16 residues. J was trimmed by 4 bases and V by 5 bases; bases with no gene match: 10. Germline V CDR1 and CDR2: SGHTA, FQGNSA. The CDR3 nucleotides read TGTGCCAGCAGCCGAAGTCCCGGGACAGGGGTCTATGGCTACACCTTC. It translates to CASSRSPGTGVYGYTF. The full variable domain, rest sourced from reference TRBV7-2 and TRBJ1-2, is GAGVSQSPSNKVTEKGKDVELRCDPISGHTALYWYRQSLGQGLEFLIYFQGNSAPDKSGLPSDRFSAERTGGSVSTLTIQRTQQEDSAVYLCASSRSPGTGVYGYTFGSGTRLTVV.

The chain recombines TRBV27 with TRBJ2-1; possibly TRBD2 for D (6 bases). The V end was cut by 5 bases, the J end by 6 bases, with 20 bases between. Germline CDR1 is MNHEY and CDR2 is SMNVEV (reference sequence). The CDR3 length is 16 residues. The DNA for the CDR3 is TGTGCCAGCAGTCGGGAGAGGATGCCGGGTCTCAATGAGCAGTTCTTC. Protein product: CASSRERMPGLNEQFF.

This clonotype was counted between two and nine times. This sequence joins TRBV29-1 and TRBJ1-1, with D hard to call. The CDR3 totals 12 residues. The germline V gene has CDR1 SQVTM and CDR2 ANQGSEA. Trimming cost V 6 bases and J 3 bases, with 11 bases left between them. In DNA, the CDR3 is TGCAGCGTAAGCCATGGGGACACTGAAGCTTTCTTT. Translation gives CSVSHGDTEAFF.

This clonotype came up a few times. The genes are TRBV6-2 or TRBV6-3 and TRBJ2-7, with TRBD2 matching over 8 bases. The germline CDR1 and CDR2 sequences are MNHEY and SVGEGT. After removal of 3 bases from V and 4 bases from J, the junction contained 8 bases not matched to a gene. The CDR3 runs to 15 residues. DNA for the CDR3: TGTGCCAGCAGTTATCCCAGCGGGAGCTGGTACGAGCAGTACTTC. Its translation is CASSYPSGSWYEQYF.

This clonotype appeared a few times. V is TRBV5-1 and J is TRBJ2-5; perhaps D is TRBD1 or TRBD2 (5 bases each). CDR1 is SGHRS and CDR2 is YFSETQ in the germline V gene. The CDR3 is made up of 15 amino acids. V dropped 4 bases and J dropped 2 bases, with 15 bases sitting between them. The DNA of the CDR3 is TGCGCCAGCAGCCGAGTCGGGGCCACTCAAGAGACCCAGTACTTC. The encoded protein is CASSRVGATQETQYF.

The rearrangement joins TRBV29-1 to TRBJ2-7; D is ambiguous. Germline CDR1 and CDR2: SQVTM and ANQGSEA. V lost 5 bases to trimming and J lost 6 bases, with 11 bases between them. The CDR3 is 11 residues long. CDR3 DNA: TGCAGCGTTAATAAAGGGTTCGAGCAGTACTTC. Its protein is CSVNKGFEQYF.

This clonotype appeared many times. The genes are TRBV7-3 and TRBJ2-7, with D perhaps assigned TRBD1 or TRBD2 (5 bases each). The CDR3 extends over 13 amino acids. Per the germline V gene, CDR1 is SGHTA and CDR2 is FQGTGA. The germline V and J ends were trimmed by 5 bases and 4 bases, with 12 bases remaining between them. The CDR3 DNA sequence: TGTGCCAGCAGCCCCGGGACCGAATACGAGCAGTACTTC. This codes for CASSPGTEYEQYF.

The chain has TRBV2 and TRBJ2-1; 14 positions agree with TRBD2. With V trimmed by 10 bases and J by 9 bases, 11 bases remained unmatched. The CDR3 consists of 15 residues. Germline loops: CDR1 SNHLY, CDR2 FYNNEI. The CDR3 DNA reads TGTGCCACCCAGCAGGGGACTAGCGGGAGAGGTGAGCAGTTCTTC. Protein: CATQQGTSGRGEQFF.

The chain uses TRBV6-5 and TRBJ1-1, with D uncertain. The germline V gene has CDR1 MNHEY and CDR2 SVGAGI. The V gene lost 4 bases and the J gene lost 2 bases, with 14 bases spanning the gap. This CDR3 has 15 amino acids. CDR3 protein: CASSSPSSSNTEAFF. CDR3 in DNA: TGTGCCAGCAGTTCTCCGAGCTCGAGTAACACTGAAGCTTTCTTT.

This clonotype was counted at least ten times. The rearrangement links TRBV6-1 to TRBJ2-7, with 10 bases fitting TRBD2. The J segment lost 5 bases and the V segment lost 6 bases, leaving 7 bases of the junction unmatched. This CDR3 has 14 amino acids. Germline CDR1 is MNHNS and CDR2 is SASEGT. Here the CDR3 DNA reads TGTGCCAGCAGCGCCCTAGCGGGAGTAGACGAGCAGTACTTC. Protein: CASSALAGVDEQYF.

This clonotype was seen more than once but under ten times. The V and J genes are TRBV7-3 and TRBJ2-2; no firm D call. Trimming removed 2 bases at V and 4 bases at J, with 8 bases between. The CDR3 contains 14 residues. The germline CDR1 and CDR2 sequences are SGHTA and FQGTGA. CDR3 sequence reads: CASSLEAGTGELFF. The CDR3 nucleotides read TGTGCCAGCAGCTTAGAAGCAGGCACCGGGGAGCTGTTTTTT.

The chain is built from TRBV3-1 and TRBJ2-7; D unclear. CDR3 size: 12 residues. Germline V gene data show CDR1 as LGHDT and CDR2 as YNNKEL (reference sequence). Trimming took off 1 base at V and 3 bases at J, with 4 bases between the two ends. CDR3 nucleotides: TGTGCCAGCAGCCAAGCAGTCTACGAGCAGTACTTC. It yields the protein CASSQAVYEQYF.

The table lists this clonotype with a few counts. This chain connects TRBV9 to TRBJ2-1, with D possibly matching TRBD2 (5 bases). The V and J ends lost 3 bases and 0 bases respectively, with 10 bases between them. The CDR3 covers 15 residues. The germline CDR1 and CDR2 sequences are SGDLS and YYNGEE. The CDR3 DNA reads TGTGCCAGCAGCGCTCCCGGAGGCTCCTACAATGAGCAGTTCTTC. It specifies CASSAPGGSYNEQFF.

V and J are TRBV9 and TRBJ2-5, with TRBD2 identical over 8 bases. V dropped 0 bases and J dropped 5; count of bases not matched to a gene: 6. This CDR3 is built from 15 residues. Germline V gives CDR1 SGDLS, CDR2 YYNGEE. In DNA, the CDR3 is TGTGCCAGCAGCGTAGGTAGCGGGGTCTTCGAGACCCAGTACTTC. This encodes CASSVGSGVFETQYF.

The J gene is TRBJ1-5, the V gene TRBV5-1, with no clear D. Germline V gene data show CDR1 as SGHRS and CDR2 as YFSETQ. CDR3 size: 13 residues. V was cut by 4 bases and J by 3 bases, with 8 bases left in between. The CDR3 here is CASSRDANQPQHF. CDR3 nucleotide sequence: TGCGCCAGCAGCAGGGATGCCAATCAGCCCCAGCATTTT.

This clonotype was seen a handful of times. This chain connects TRBV7-2 to TRBJ1-5; 8 bases fit TRBD1. The CDR3 contains 16 residues. Germline CDR1 and CDR2: SGHTA and FQGNSA. V dropped 1 base and J dropped 2; count of bases not matched to a gene: 4. The CDR3 spells CASSLVAQGGNQPQHF. The CDR3 DNA sequence: TGTGCCAGCAGCTTAGTAGCACAGGGGGGCAATCAGCCCCAGCATTTT.